This record concerns one T cell receptor (beta chain) sequence. Its antigen is still unknown. This clone may be a read error of a much larger clone one base away. CDR1 SGHAT and CDR2 FQNNGV come from the germline V gene. The CDR3 is made up of 15 amino acids. Trimming shortened V by 3 bases and J by 4 bases, and 15 bases separated the two germline ends. TCRdb reprocessed the multiplex PCR reads with MiXCR, giving one entry per CDR3 protein. The sample has over 250,000 distinct CDR3 sequences, roughly 31% seen once. The lymph nodes were axillary draining lymph nodes from breast cancer patients. This record belongs to a study of breast tumors, draining lymph nodes, adjacent tissues. Study observations and caveats: The lymph node origin of tumor T cells was framed as consistent with a hypothesis, not demonstrated. Tumor repertoires ranked between lymph nodes and nontumor tissue in diversity, with V and J gene preferences.

This rearrangement joins TRBV11-2 to TRBJ1-2; maybe TRBD1 (6 bases). The sequence was obtained from a female donor with breast cancer. Some clones in this sample may be carry-over from other donors' samples. Material: axillary lymph node tissue. The DNA of the CDR3 is TGTGCCAGCAGCTTTCACGGGGGGCCCGCCTATGGCTACACCTTC. Translated: CASSFHGGPAYGYTF.